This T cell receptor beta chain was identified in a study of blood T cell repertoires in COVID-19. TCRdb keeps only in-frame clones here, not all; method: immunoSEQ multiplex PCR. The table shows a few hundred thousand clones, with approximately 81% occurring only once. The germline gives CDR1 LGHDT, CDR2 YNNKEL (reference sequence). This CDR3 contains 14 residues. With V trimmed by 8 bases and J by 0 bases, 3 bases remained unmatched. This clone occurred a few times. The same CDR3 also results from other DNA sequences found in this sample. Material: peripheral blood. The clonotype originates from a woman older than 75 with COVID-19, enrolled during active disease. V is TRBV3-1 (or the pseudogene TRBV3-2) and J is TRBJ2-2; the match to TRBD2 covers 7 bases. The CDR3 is CASSSGANTGELFF. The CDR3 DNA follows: TGTGCCAGCTCAAGCGGGGCGAACACCGGGGAGCTGTTTTTT.